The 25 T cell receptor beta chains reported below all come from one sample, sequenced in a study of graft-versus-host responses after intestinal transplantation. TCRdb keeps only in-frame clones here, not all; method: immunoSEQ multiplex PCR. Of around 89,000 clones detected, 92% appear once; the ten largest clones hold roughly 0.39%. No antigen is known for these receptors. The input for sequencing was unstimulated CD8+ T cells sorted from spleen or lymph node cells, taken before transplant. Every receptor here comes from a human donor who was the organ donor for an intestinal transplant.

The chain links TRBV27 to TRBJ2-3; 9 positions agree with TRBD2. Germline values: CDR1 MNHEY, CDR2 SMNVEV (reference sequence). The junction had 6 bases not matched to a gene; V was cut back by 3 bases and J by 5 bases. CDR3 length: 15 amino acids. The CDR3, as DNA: TGTGCCAGCAGTTTTGGGGCGGGGGGGCTAGATACGCAGTATTTT. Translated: CASSFGAGGLDTQYF.

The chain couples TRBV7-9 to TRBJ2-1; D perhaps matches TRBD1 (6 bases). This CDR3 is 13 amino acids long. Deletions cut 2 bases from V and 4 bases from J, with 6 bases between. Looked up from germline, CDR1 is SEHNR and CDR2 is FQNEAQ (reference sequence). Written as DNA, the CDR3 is TGTGCCAGCAGCTTAACAGGGTACAATGAGCAGTTCTTC. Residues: CASSLTGYNEQFF.

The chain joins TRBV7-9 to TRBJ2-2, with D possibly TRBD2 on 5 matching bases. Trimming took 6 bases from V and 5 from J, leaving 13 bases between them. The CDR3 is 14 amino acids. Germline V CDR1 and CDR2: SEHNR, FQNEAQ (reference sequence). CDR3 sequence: CASSSEVATGELFF. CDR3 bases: TGTGCCAGCAGTTCCGAAGTAGCGACCGGGGAGCTGTTTTTT.

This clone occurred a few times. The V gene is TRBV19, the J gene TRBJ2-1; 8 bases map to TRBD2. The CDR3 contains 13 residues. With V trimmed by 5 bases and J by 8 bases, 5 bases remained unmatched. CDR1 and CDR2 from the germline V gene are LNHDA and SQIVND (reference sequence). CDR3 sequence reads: CASSAGGAYEQFF. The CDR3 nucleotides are TGTGCCAGTAGTGCCGGGGGGGCCTATGAGCAGTTCTTC. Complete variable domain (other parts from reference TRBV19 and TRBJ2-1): DGGITQSPKYLFRKEGQNVTLSCEQNLNHDAMYWYRQDPGQGLRLIYYSQIVNDFQKGDIAEGYSVSREKKESFPLTVTSAQKNPTAFYLCASSAGGAYEQFFGPGTRLTVL.

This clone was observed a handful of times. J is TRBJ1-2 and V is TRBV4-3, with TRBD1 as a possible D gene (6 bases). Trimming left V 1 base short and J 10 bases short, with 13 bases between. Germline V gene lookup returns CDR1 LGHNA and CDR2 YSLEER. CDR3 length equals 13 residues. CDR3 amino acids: CASSQGVRTDYTF. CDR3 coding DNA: TGCGCCAGCAGCCAAGGAGTCAGGACAGACTACACCTTC.

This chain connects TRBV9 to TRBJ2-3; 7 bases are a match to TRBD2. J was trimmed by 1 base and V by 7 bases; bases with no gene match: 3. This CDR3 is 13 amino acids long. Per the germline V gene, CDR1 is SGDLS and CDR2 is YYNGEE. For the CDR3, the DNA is TGTGCCAGCGGGGCGGGAGGCACAGATACGCAGTATTTT. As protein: CASGAGGTDTQYF.

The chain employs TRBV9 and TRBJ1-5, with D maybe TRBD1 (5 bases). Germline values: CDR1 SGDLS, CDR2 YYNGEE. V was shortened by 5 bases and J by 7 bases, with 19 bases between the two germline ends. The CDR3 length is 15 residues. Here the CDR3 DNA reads TGTGCCAGCAGTCTCGGGGGTACCAAGGGGCAGCCCCAGCATTTT. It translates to CASSLGGTKGQPQHF.

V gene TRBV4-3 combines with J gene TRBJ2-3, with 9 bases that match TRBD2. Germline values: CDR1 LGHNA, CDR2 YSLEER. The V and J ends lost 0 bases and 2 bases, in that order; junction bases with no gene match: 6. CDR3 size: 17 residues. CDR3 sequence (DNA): TGCGCCAGCAGCCAAGATGGAGCGGGGGGTAACACAGATACGCAGTATTTT. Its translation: CASSQDGAGGNTDTQYF.

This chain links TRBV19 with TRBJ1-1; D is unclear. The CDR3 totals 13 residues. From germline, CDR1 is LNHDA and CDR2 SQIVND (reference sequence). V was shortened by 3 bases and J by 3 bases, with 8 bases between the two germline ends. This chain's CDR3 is CASSIMADTEAFF. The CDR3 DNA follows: TGTGCCAGTAGTATCATGGCCGACACTGAAGCTTTCTTT.

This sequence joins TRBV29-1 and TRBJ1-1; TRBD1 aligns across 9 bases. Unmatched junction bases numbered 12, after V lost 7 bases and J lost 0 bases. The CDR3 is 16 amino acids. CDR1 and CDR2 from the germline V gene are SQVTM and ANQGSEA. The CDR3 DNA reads TGCAGCGGAGGCGGTGGGACAGGGAGACTGAACACTGAAGCTTTCTTT. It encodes CSGGGGTGRLNTEAFF.

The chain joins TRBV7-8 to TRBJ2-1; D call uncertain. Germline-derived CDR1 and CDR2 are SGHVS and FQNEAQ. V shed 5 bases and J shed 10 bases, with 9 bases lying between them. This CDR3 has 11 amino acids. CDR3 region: CASSTQNEQFF. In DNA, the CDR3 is TGTGCCAGCAGCACCCAGAACGAGCAGTTCTTC.

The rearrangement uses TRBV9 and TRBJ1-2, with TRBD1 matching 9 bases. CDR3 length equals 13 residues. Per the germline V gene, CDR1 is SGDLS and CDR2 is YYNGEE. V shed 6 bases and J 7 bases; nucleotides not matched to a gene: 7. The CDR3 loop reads CASTGQGLSGYTF. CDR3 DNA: TGTGCCAGCACGGGACAGGGTTTGAGTGGCTACACCTTC.

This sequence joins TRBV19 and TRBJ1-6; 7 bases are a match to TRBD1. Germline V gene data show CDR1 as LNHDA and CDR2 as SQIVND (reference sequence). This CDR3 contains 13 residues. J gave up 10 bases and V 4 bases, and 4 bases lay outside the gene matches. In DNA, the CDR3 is TGTGCCAGTAGTACCACAGGGGTCTCACCCCTCCACTTT. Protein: CASSTTGVSPLHF.

The CDR3 is CASSQAGGPYNEQFF. In nucleotides, the CDR3 is TGTGCCAGCAGCCAAGCGGGGGGTCCCTACAATGAGCAGTTCTTC. The chain joins TRBV7-3 to TRBJ2-1; 9 bases align to TRBD2. The CDR3 has 15 amino acids. Trimming cost V 5 bases and J 2 bases; bases outside gene matches: 4. Germline CDR1 reads SGHTA; CDR2 reads FQGTGA.

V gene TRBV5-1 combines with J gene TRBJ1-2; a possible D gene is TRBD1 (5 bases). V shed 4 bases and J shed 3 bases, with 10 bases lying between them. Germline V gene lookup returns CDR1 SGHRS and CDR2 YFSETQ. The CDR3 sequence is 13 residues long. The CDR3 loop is CASSPVQDYGYTF. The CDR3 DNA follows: TGCGCCAGCAGCCCCGTACAGGACTATGGCTACACCTTC.

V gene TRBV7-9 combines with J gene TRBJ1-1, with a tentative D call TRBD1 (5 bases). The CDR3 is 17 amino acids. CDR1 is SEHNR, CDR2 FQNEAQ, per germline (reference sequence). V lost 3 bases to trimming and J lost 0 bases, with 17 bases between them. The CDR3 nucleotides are TGTGCCAGCAGCTTGGGAGGGGAGTCAAGAATGAACACTGAAGCTTTCTTT. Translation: CASSLGGESRMNTEAFF.

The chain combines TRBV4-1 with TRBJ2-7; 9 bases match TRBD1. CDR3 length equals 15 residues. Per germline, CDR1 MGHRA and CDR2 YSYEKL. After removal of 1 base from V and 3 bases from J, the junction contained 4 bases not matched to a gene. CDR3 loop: CASSQVQGAVYEQYF. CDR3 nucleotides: TGCGCCAGCAGCCAAGTACAGGGGGCTGTCTACGAGCAGTACTTC.

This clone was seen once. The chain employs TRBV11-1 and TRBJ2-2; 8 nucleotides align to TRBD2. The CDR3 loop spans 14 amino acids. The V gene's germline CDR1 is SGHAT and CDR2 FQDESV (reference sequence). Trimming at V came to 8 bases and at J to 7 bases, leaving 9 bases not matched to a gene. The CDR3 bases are TGTGCCAGCCCCAGGACTAGCAATGGCGGGGAGCTGTTTTTT. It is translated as CASPRTSNGGELFF.

CDR3 bases: TGCGCCAGCAGCCAAGGGACAGGGGGACAGCCCCAGCATTTT. It is translated as CASSQGTGGQPQHF. The V call is TRBV4-3, the J call TRBJ1-5, with 10 bases aligning to TRBD1. Germline V gene lookup returns CDR1 LGHNA and CDR2 YSLEER. V shed 1 base and J 7 bases; nucleotides not matched to a gene: 1. This CDR3 comprises 14 residues.

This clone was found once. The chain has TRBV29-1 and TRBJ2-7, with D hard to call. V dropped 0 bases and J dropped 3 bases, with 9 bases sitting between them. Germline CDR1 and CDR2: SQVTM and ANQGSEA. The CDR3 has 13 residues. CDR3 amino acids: CSVEDRFDYEQYF. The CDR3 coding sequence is TGCAGCGTTGAAGACAGGTTTGACTACGAGCAGTACTTC.

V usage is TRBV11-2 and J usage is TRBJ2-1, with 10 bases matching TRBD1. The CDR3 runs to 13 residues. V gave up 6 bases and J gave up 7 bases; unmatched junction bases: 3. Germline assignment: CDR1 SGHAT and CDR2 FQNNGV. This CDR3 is CASRGTGANEQFF. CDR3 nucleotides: TGTGCCAGCAGAGGGACAGGGGCGAATGAGCAGTTCTTC.

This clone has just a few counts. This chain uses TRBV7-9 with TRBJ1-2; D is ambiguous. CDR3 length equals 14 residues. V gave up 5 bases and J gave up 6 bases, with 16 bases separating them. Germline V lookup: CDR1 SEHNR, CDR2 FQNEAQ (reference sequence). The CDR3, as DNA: TGTGCCAGCAGCGACGGAGGTCATAGAGATGGCTACACCTTC. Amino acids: CASSDGGHRDGYTF.

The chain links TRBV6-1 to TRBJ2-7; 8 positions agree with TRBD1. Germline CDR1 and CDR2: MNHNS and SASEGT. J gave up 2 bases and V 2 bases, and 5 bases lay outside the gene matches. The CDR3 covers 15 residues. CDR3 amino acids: CASSERAGGPYEQYF. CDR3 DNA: TGTGCCAGCAGTGAAAGGGCAGGGGGCCCCTACGAGCAGTACTTC.

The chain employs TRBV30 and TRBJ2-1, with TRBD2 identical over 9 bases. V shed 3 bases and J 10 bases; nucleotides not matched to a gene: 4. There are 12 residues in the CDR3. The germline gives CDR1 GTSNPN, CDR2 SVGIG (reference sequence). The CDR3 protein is CAWSMTSGEQFF. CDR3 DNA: TGTGCCTGGAGCATGACTAGCGGCGAGCAGTTCTTC.

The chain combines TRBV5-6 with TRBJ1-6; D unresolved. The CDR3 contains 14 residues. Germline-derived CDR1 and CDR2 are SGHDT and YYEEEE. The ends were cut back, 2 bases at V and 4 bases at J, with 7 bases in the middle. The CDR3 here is CASSFNGYNSPLHF. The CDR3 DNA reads TGTGCCAGCAGCTTTAACGGGTATAATTCACCCCTCCACTTT.